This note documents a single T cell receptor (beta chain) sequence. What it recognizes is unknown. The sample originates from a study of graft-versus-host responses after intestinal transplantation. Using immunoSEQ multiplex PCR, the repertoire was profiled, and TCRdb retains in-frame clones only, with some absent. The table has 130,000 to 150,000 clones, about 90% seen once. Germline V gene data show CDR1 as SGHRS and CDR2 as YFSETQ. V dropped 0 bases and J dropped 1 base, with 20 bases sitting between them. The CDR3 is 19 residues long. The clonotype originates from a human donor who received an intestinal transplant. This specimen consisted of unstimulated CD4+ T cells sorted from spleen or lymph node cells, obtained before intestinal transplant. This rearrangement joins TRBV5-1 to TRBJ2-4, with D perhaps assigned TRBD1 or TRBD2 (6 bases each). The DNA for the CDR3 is TGCGCCAGCAGCTTGGGGTCACTTGGGGGGCGCTTGGCCAAAAACATTCAGTACTTC. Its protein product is CASSLGSLGGRLAKNIQYF.